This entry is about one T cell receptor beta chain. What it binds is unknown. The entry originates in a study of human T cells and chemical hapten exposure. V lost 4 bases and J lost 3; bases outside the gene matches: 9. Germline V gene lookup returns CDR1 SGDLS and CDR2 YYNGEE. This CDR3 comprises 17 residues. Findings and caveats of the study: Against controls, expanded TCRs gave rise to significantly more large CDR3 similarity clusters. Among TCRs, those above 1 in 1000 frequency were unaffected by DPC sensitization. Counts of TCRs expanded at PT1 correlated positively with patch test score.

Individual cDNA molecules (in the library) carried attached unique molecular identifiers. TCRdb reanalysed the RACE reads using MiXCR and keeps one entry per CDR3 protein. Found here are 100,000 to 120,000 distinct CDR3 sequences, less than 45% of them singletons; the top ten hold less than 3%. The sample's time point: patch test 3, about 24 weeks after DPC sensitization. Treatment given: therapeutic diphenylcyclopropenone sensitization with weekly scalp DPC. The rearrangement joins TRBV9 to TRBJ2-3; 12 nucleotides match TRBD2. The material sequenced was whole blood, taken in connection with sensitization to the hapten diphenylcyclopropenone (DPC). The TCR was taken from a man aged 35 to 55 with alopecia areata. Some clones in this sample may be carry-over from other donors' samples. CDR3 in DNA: TGTGCCAGCAGCTTCAGACTAGCGGGAGATGGTACAGATACGCAGTATTTT. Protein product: CASSFRLAGDGTDTQYF. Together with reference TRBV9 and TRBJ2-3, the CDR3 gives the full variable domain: DSGVTQTPKHLITATGQRVTLRCSPRSGDLSVYWYQQSLDQGLQFLIQYYNGEERAKGNILERFSAQQFPDLHSELNLSSLELGDSALYFCASSFRLAGDGTDTQYFGPGTRLTVL.